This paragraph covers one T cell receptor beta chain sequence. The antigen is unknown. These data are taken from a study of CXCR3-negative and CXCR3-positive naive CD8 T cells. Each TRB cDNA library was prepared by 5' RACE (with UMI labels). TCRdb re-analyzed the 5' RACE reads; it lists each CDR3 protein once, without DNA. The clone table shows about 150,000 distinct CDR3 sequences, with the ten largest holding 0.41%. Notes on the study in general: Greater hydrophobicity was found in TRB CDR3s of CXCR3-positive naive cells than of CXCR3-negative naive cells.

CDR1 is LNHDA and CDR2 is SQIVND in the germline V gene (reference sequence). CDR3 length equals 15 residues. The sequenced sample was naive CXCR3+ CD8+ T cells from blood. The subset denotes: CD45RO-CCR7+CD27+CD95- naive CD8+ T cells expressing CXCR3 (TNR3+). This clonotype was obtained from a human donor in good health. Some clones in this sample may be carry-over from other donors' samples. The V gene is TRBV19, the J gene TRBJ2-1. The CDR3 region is CASSPSSSDYNEQFF.